The clone carrying this T cell receptor beta chain came up once. As to time point: week 3, after first cycle of checkpoint inhibitor. Blood was drawn before treatment and at week 3 after checkpoint blockade. Response was assessed by RECIST 1.1 at 12 weeks, except two rapid progressors. Prior systemic cancer therapy, immunosuppressant use and other active malignancies excluded patients. V lost 4 bases and J 8 bases, leaving 11 bases between the germline ends. Germline loops: CDR1 MNHNY, CDR2 SVGAGI (reference sequence). The CDR3 loop spans 12 amino acids. The record originates from a study of blood T cell dynamics during melanoma immunotherapy. Study overall: Standard first-line treatment here was pembrolizumab or nivolumab plus ipilimumab in metastatic melanoma.

Some clones are missing from TCRdb's copy, which holds only in-frame ones; the method was immunoSEQ multiplex PCR. The table lists approximately 15,000 clones, roughly nine tenths of them singletons, with about 0.9% in the top ten. The specimen comprised blood, sampled from a patient treated with checkpoint blockade. The source of this sequence is a human donor with melanoma. The chain combines TRBV6-6 with TRBJ1-2, with D unresolved. DNA of the CDR3: TGTGCCAGCAGTTCAACCGTTATCGGCTACACCTTC. This encodes CASSSTVIGYTF.